The sequence of this TCR beta chain was determined in a study of blood T cells in healthy people across ages. Study-level results: Calculation of diversity from one million T cells yielded estimates considered to be underestimates.

Trimming removed 3 bases at V and 4 bases at J, with 8 bases between. The CDR3 is made up of 13 amino acids. Germline V CDR1 and CDR2: LGHNA, YSLEER. Through a sample-barcoded 5' primer and a J-beta primer mix, a second PCR was run for 7 to 11 cycles. One entry per CDR3 protein, called by TCRdb with MiXCR from the 5' RACE reads. This sample has over 1.5 million distinct CDR3 sequences, with 40% to 55% found just once. Only a few counts were recorded for this clonotype. Its antigen remains unidentified. The sample taken for sequencing was blood. V gene TRBV4-3 combines with J gene TRBJ2-3; D not certain. The receptor's source is a middle-aged woman in good health. CDR3 residues: CASSQNRPDTQYF. The CDR3 DNA reads TGCGCCAGCAGCCAGAATCGACCAGATACGCAGTATTTT.